This entry lists 15 T cell receptor beta chains sequenced from one sample in a study of T-cell memory formation after mild COVID-19 (dated by TCRdb to 2020 to 2023). Libraries were prepared through 5' RACE. Sequencing instrument: Illumina NovaSeq 6000. TCRdb handled the public reads itself, with Q25 trimming in fastp and clone calling in MiXCR, and kept productive beta chains. For every CDR3 protein sequence, its rows merge into one entry that carries the most common genes and DNA. In this sample the table shows about 430,000 distinct CDR3 sequences, roughly a quarter of which occur a single time. The top ten hold 8.8% of the sample. Specimen: PBMCs or a T cell subset sorted from them (not recorded which). The receptors derive from an adult woman who had mild COVID-19 (a few samples of this study predate the infection). The sample titles of this study are shuffled in the database, so cell type and time point are left out; the donor was told from shared clones.

The V gene is TRBV20-1, the J gene TRBJ1-2; D remains unclear. The CDR3 runs to 14 residues. The germline V gene encodes CDR1 DFQATT and CDR2 SNEGSKA (reference sequence). Trimming stripped 3 bases from V and 0 bases from J, with 11 bases between. CDR3 protein: CSARINGANYGYTF. As DNA, the CDR3 is TGCAGTGCTAGGATAAATGGGGCTAACTATGGCTACACCTTC.

This sequence joins TRBV7-9 and TRBJ1-5, with a tentative D call TRBD1 (5 bases). This CDR3 is 16 amino acids long. CDR1 and CDR2 (germline): SEHNR, FQNEAQ (reference sequence). V was shortened by 4 bases and J by 5 bases, with 18 bases between the two germline ends. The DNA of the CDR3 is TGTGCCAGCAGCTCTGGGGGGGGAGGGATTGATCAGCCCCAGCATTTT. Its protein is CASSSGGGGIDQPQHF.

This chain joins TRBV3-1 and TRBJ2-1; 7 bases fit TRBD2. In germline, CDR1 is LGHDT, CDR2 YNNKEL (reference sequence). V lost 3 bases to trimming and J lost 5 bases; unmatched junction nucleotides: 10. The CDR3 consists of 16 residues. The CDR3 region is CASSHRTSFRNNEQFF. In DNA, the CDR3 is TGTGCCAGCAGCCATAGGACTAGTTTCAGGAACAATGAGCAGTTCTTC.

The V gene is TRBV4-3, the J gene TRBJ1-5; 7 nucleotides agree with TRBD1. Germline V gene data show CDR1 as LGHNA and CDR2 as YSLEER. This CDR3 region has 15 residues. V gave up 0 bases and J gave up 8 bases; unmatched junction bases: 7. DNA of the CDR3: TGCGCCAGCAGCCAAGATACAGGGGCTTTAGAGCCCCAGCATTTT. Amino acid sequence: CASSQDTGALEPQHF.

The DNA for the CDR3 is TGTGCCACTATGCAGCTAGCGGGACAAGAGACCCAGTACTTC. This encodes CATMQLAGQETQYF. V and J are TRBV6-6 and TRBJ2-5, with 9 bases identical to TRBD2. The CDR3 sequence is 14 residues long. Germline V lookup: CDR1 MNHNY, CDR2 SVGAGI (reference sequence). J gave up 2 bases and V 10 bases, and 8 bases lay outside the gene matches.

The J gene is TRBJ2-1, the V gene TRBV5-1; TRBD1 aligns across 7 bases. The CDR3 totals 13 residues. With V trimmed by 6 bases and J by 8 bases, 8 bases remained unmatched. Germline V gene data show CDR1 as SGHRS and CDR2 as YFSETQ. The CDR3 DNA follows: TGCGCCAGCACGCAGACAGGGATCGATGAGCAGTTCTTC. Translating it yields CASTQTGIDEQFF.

This clonotype was found a few times. V gene TRBV20-1 combines with J gene TRBJ2-3; D gene unclear. V gave up 2 bases and J gave up 1 base, with 7 bases separating them. Germline V gives CDR1 DFQATT, CDR2 SNEGSKA (reference sequence). The CDR3 has 13 amino acids. CDR3 amino acids: CSARPAGTDTQYF. CDR3 sequence (DNA): TGCAGTGCTAGACCAGCCGGCACAGATACGCAGTATTTT.

V gene TRBV7-9 combines with J gene TRBJ2-3; weak D call: TRBD1 (6 bases). The CDR3 spans 14 residues. Trimming removed 5 bases at V and 3 bases at J, with 12 bases between. Per germline, CDR1 SEHNR and CDR2 FQNEAQ (reference sequence). The CDR3 nucleotides are TGTGCCAGCAGCACAGGGATTGGGACAGATACGCAGTATTTT. This encodes CASSTGIGTDTQYF.

The chain uses TRBV4-1 and TRBJ2-6, with 11 positions matching TRBD1. The junction had 9 bases not matched to a gene; V was cut back by 2 bases and J by 3 bases. CDR3 length equals 19 residues. From germline, CDR1 is MGHRA and CDR2 YSYEKL. Here the CDR3 reads CASSQSERTGGFGANVLTF. The DNA for the CDR3 is TGCGCCAGCAGCCAATCCGAGAGGACAGGGGGCTTTGGGGCCAACGTCCTGACTTTC.

V gene TRBV6-5 combines with J gene TRBJ1-2; D gene ambiguous. CDR1 is MNHEY, CDR2 SVGAGI, per germline. V lost 0 bases and J lost 0, with 5 bases in between. The CDR3 is 14 amino acids. The CDR3 region is CASSYSLANYGYTF. The CDR3 nucleotides read TGTGCCAGCAGTTACTCGTTGGCTAACTATGGCTACACCTTC.

This clonotype has just a few counts. This chain links TRBV11-2 with TRBJ2-7; 8 bases match TRBD1. The germline gives CDR1 SGHAT, CDR2 FQNNGV. Trimming cost V 4 bases and J 4 bases; bases outside gene matches: 9. The CDR3 totals 15 residues. CDR3 sequence reads: CASSSARQGSYEQYF. The DNA of the CDR3 is TGTGCCAGCAGCTCGGCTCGACAGGGGAGTTACGAGCAGTACTTC.

The chain joins TRBV5-1 to TRBJ2-2; D unresolved. In germline, CDR1 is SGHRS, CDR2 YFSETQ. Trimming shortened V by 4 bases and J by 6 bases, and 13 bases separated the two germline ends. The CDR3 covers 14 residues. CDR3 DNA sequence: TGCGCCAGCAGCCCGGCCCCCCGACCCGGGGAGCTGTTTTTT. Translating gives CASSPAPRPGELFF.

V and J are TRBV11-3 and TRBJ2-1; perhaps TRBD1 as D (6 bases). This CDR3 contains 14 residues. The germline CDR1 and CDR2 sequences are SGHNT and YENEEA. V lost 2 bases to trimming and J lost 8 bases, with 13 bases between them. The CDR3 DNA follows: TGTGCCAGCAGCTTACAGCGCTCAGGGGATGAGCAGTTCTTC. Residues: CASSLQRSGDEQFF.

The rearrangement uses TRBV5-1 and TRBJ1-2; D uncertain. This CDR3 has 14 amino acids. The germline V gene encodes CDR1 SGHRS and CDR2 YFSETQ. The ends were cut back, 0 bases at V and 5 bases at J, with 11 bases in the middle. CDR3 nucleotides: TGCGCCAGCAGCTTGGCCGGAGGAGCTTATGGCTACACCTTC. Its translation: CASSLAGGAYGYTF.

The genes are TRBV7-9 and TRBJ2-3; 7 bases line up with TRBD2. The V gene end was trimmed by 5 bases and the J gene end by 1 base; junction bases not matched to a gene: 3. There are 14 residues in the CDR3. Germline loops: CDR1 SEHNR, CDR2 FQNEAQ (reference sequence). The CDR3 DNA follows: TGTGCCAGCAGCCCGACTAGCCGCACAGATACGCAGTATTTT. It translates to CASSPTSRTDTQYF.